The clone carrying this T cell receptor beta chain occurred a few times. Its antigen is not identified. One entry per CDR3 protein, called by TCRdb with MiXCR from the 5' RACE reads. The sample lists 300,000 to 400,000 distinct CDR3 sequences, 10% to 15% occurring once. The CDR3 totals 15 residues. V lost 0 bases and J lost 16, with 23 bases in between. The V gene's germline CDR1 is SGHNT and CDR2 YYREEE (reference sequence). This specimen comes from a study of T-cell memory formation after mild COVID-19. Study-level points and caveats: There was a balanced CD4/CD8 profile in clones contracting day 15 to 85, and later expanders leaned CD4+.

Material for sequencing was PBMCs or a T cell subset sorted from them (not recorded which). The clonotype was recovered from a young man who had mild COVID-19 (a few samples of this study predate the infection). Cell type and time point are not known. The chain is built from TRBV5-4 and TRBJ1-5; D call uncertain. CDR3 protein: CASSLAWMELPVVHF. For the CDR3, the DNA is TGTGCCAGCAGCTTGGCATGGATGGAGCTCCCGGTAGTACATTTT.